The 18 T cell receptor beta chains below were found in one sample sequenced in a study of blood T cell repertoires in COVID-19. The method was immunoSEQ multiplex PCR; TCRdb's version includes in-frame clones alone and lacks a portion of them. The repertoire consists of about 170,000 clones, with roughly four fifths occurring once and the leading ten covering roughly 12%. What was sequenced was PBMCs or T cells enriched from blood (not recorded which). These receptors originate from a man in his fifties or sixties who had recovered from COVID-19.

This clone was recorded only once. J is TRBJ1-2 and V is TRBV7-8; perhaps TRBD1 as D (6 bases). This CDR3 has 14 residues. Per the germline V gene, CDR1 is SGHVS and CDR2 is FQNEAQ. V was shortened by 2 bases and J by 5 bases, with 12 bases between the two germline ends. CDR3 coding DNA: TGTGCCAGCAGCTTATATACAGGGAGTTATGGCTACACCTTC. This sequence encodes CASSLYTGSYGYTF.

The chain joins TRBV7-8 to TRBJ1-1; D remains unclear. The V end was cut by 3 bases, the J end by 0 bases, with 5 bases between. Germline CDR1 SGHVS, CDR2 FQNEAQ. This CDR3 has 13 amino acids. DNA of the CDR3: TGTGCCAGCAGCTTTTCTCTGAACACTGAAGCTTTCTTT. Protein product: CASSFSLNTEAFF.

The chain has TRBV7-3 and TRBJ2-3, with 12 bases lining up with TRBD2. The CDR3 runs 16 residues. With 5 bases clipped from V and 7 bases from J, the junction kept 10 bases outside the gene matches. Germline V gene lookup returns CDR1 SGHTA and CDR2 FQGTGA. CDR3 protein: CASSRSGTSGQNTQYF. As DNA, the CDR3 is TGTGCCAGCAGCCGATCCGGGACTAGCGGGCAAAATACGCAGTATTTT.

The chain joins TRBV28 to TRBJ1-2; D may be TRBD1 (6 bases). Germline V gene lookup returns CDR1 MDHEN and CDR2 SYDVKM. This CDR3 comprises 14 residues. V shed 2 bases and J shed 0 bases, with 7 bases lying between them. The CDR3 bases are TGTGCCAGCAGTTTAGAGGGGGCTAACTATGGCTACACCTTC. Translating gives CASSLEGANYGYTF.

The CDR3 loop reads CASSSGTGGNEKLFF. The CDR3 DNA is TGTGCCAGCAGCTCCGGGACAGGGGGTAATGAAAAACTGTTTTTT. The chain joins TRBV7-9 to TRBJ1-4; 11 nucleotides line up with TRBD1. CDR1 and CDR2 from the germline V gene are SEHNR and FQNEAQ (reference sequence). V lost 4 bases, J lost 4 bases, and 2 bases stayed unmatched. This CDR3 is built from 15 residues.

This clone has just one count. The rearrangement joins TRBV9 to TRBJ1-2, with 8 bases aligning to TRBD1. Unmatched junction bases numbered 6, after V lost 0 bases and J lost 5 bases. Germline V gene sequence: CDR1 SGDLS, CDR2 YYNGEE. The CDR3 consists of 15 residues. The CDR3 nucleotides are TGTGCCAGCAGCGTAGAATGGCAGGGGGCTTATGGCTACACCTTC. It translates to CASSVEWQGAYGYTF.

This sequence joins TRBV24-1 and TRBJ2-1; D unresolved. CDR3 length equals 12 residues. Germline CDR1 reads KGHDR; CDR2 reads SFDVKD. Trimming shortened V by 5 bases and J by 7 bases, and 8 bases separated the two germline ends. The CDR3 loop reads CATSAQWNEQFF. The CDR3 nucleotides are TGTGCCACCAGTGCCCAGTGGAATGAGCAGTTCTTC.

This clone occurred a few times. This chain connects TRBV4-2 to TRBJ1-2; TRBD1 is a possible D gene (6 bases). CDR1 is LGHNA, CDR2 YNFKEQ, per germline. With 0 bases removed from V and 6 bases from J, the gap between germline ends came to 17 bases. The CDR3 runs 16 residues. Here the CDR3 reads CASSQDPSRGADGYTF. For the CDR3, the DNA is TGTGCCAGCAGCCAAGATCCCTCCAGGGGAGCGGATGGCTACACCTTC.

The chain is built from TRBV6-5 and TRBJ1-2, with TRBD1 matching 9 bases. Germline assignment: CDR1 MNHEY and CDR2 SVGAGI. The CDR3 spans 15 residues. Germline trimming cut 2 bases from V and 2 bases from J; bases unmatched to any gene: 3. This chain's CDR3 is CASSYVGQGNYGYTF. DNA of the CDR3: TGTGCCAGCAGTTACGTCGGACAGGGGAACTATGGCTACACCTTC.

The chain employs TRBV9 and TRBJ1-4, with D possibly matching TRBD1 (6 bases). Germline V lookup: CDR1 SGDLS, CDR2 YYNGEE. The CDR3 is made up of 15 amino acids. V lost 4 bases to trimming and J lost 3 bases, with 13 bases between them. CDR3 sequence (DNA): TGTGCCAGCAGCCCCGAAGGGGGATCTAATGAAAAACTGTTTTTT. Its translation is CASSPEGGSNEKLFF.

A single count supports this clone. The chain couples TRBV14 to TRBJ2-1; D unresolved. From germline, CDR1 is SGHDN and CDR2 FVKESK. This CDR3 spans 16 amino acids. V was trimmed by 4 bases and J by 0 bases, leaving 13 bases between them. CDR3 residues: CASSRLGSSSYNEQFF. DNA for the CDR3: TGTGCCAGCAGCCGACTGGGTTCGAGCTCCTACAATGAGCAGTTCTTC.

The CDR3 DNA reads as TGTGCCAGCAGGAGGCAGGGGGAGAACACTGAAGCTTTCTTT. This sequence encodes CASRRQGENTEAFF. The genes are TRBV11-1 and TRBJ1-1; 7 bases map to TRBD1. There are 14 residues in the CDR3. The V gene end was trimmed by 6 bases and the J gene end by 1 base; junction bases not matched to a gene: 5. Germline CDR1 reads SGHAT; CDR2 reads FQDESV (reference sequence). Filled out from reference TRBV11-1 and TRBJ1-1, the complete variable domain reads EAEVAQSPRYKITEKSQAVAFWCDPISGHATLYWYRQILGQGPELLVQFQDESVVDDSQLPKDRFSAERLKGVDSTLKIQPAELGDSAMYLCASRRQGENTEAFFGQGTRLTVV.

The chain employs TRBV5-4 and TRBJ2-3; 7 bases match TRBD1. The CDR3 sequence is 16 residues long. Germline V gene sequence: CDR1 SGHNT, CDR2 YYREEE (reference sequence). V lost 4 bases and J lost 0; bases outside the gene matches: 8. CDR3 residues: CASSRRDRTSTDTQYF. In nucleotides, the CDR3 is TGTGCCAGCAGCCGCAGGGACAGAACTAGCACAGATACGCAGTATTTT.

This chain links TRBV11-2 with TRBJ1-4; D might be TRBD1 (5 bases). This CDR3 is 15 amino acids long. The germline CDR1 and CDR2 sequences are SGHAT and FQNNGV. V was pared by 2 bases and J by 8 bases, with 15 bases between. CDR3 sequence: CASSLSWGAGEKLFF. CDR3 DNA: TGTGCCAGCAGCTTATCGTGGGGCGCGGGGGAAAAACTGTTTTTT.

The chain recombines TRBV5-5 with TRBJ1-2; a possible D gene is TRBD1 (6 bases). V lost 5 bases to trimming and J lost 5 bases, with 13 bases between them. This CDR3 comprises 13 residues. From germline, CDR1 is SGHKS and CDR2 YYEKEE (reference sequence). Written as DNA, the CDR3 is TGTGCCAGCAGACCTGTACAGGGATATGGCTACACCTTC. Its translation: CASRPVQGYGYTF.

This clone was detected only once. The chain joins TRBV6-1 to TRBJ1-5, with D unresolved. Trimming removed 3 bases from V and 0 bases from J, with 15 bases in between. CDR3 length: 17 amino acids. Per the germline V gene, CDR1 is MNHNS and CDR2 is SASEGT. CDR3 sequence: CASSDFLRSGSNQPQHF. The CDR3 DNA reads as TGTGCCAGCAGTGACTTTTTAAGGAGCGGTAGCAATCAGCCCCAGCATTTT.

In this sample, this clone turned up once. The chain links TRBV9 to TRBJ2-2; tentative D call: TRBD2 (6 bases). Germline V lookup: CDR1 SGDLS, CDR2 YYNGEE. V dropped 0 bases and J dropped 1 base, with 7 bases sitting between them. The CDR3 loop spans 15 amino acids. Written as DNA, the CDR3 is TGTGCCAGCAGCGTAGGGGGAGGGAACACCGGGGAGCTGTTTTTT. Its translation is CASSVGGGNTGELFF. Full variable domain (outside the CDR3, taken from reference TRBV9 and TRBJ2-2): DSGVTQTPKHLITATGQRVTLRCSPRSGDLSVYWYQQSLDQGLQFLIQYYNGEERAKGNILERFSAQQFPDLHSELNLSSLELGDSALYFCASSVGGGNTGELFFGEGSRLTVL.

The chain employs TRBV5-1 and TRBJ1-1; D gene unclear. V lost 4 bases to trimming and J lost 4 bases, with 20 bases between them. The CDR3 extends over 16 amino acids. Per germline, CDR1 SGHRS and CDR2 YFSETQ. As DNA, the CDR3 is TGCGCCAGCAGCCCGGCCGGTTCCGCGGGCCTCACTGAAGCTTTCTTT. Translating gives CASSPAGSAGLTEAFF.